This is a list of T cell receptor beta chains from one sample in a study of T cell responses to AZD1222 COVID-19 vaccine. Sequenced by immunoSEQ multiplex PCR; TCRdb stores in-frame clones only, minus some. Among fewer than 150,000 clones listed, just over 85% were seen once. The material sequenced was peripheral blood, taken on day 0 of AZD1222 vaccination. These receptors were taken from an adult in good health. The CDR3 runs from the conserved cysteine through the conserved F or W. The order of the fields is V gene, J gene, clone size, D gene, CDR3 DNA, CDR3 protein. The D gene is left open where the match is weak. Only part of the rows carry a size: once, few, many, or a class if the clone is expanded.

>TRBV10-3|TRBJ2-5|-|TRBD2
TGTGCCATCAGGACTAGCGTACAAGAGACCCAGTACTTC
CAIRTSVQETQYF
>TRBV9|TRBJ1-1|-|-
TGTGCCAGCAGCGTAGAGCCGATGATGAACACTGAAGCTTTCTTT
CASSVEPMMNTEAFF
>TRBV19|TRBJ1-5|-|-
TGTGCCAGTACGCGTCCGGATCAGCCCCAGCATTTT
CASTRPDQPQHF
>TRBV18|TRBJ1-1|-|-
TGTGCCAGCTCACCCGGGGGAGCTTGGGGCACTGAAGCTTTCTTT
CASSPGGAWGTEAFF
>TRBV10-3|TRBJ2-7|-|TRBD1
TGTGCCACCCGGCCGGGACAGGGGACCCCCGGGTACTACGAGCAGTACTTC
CATRPGQGTPGYYEQYF
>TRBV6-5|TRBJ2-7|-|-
TGTGCCAGCCGGGCCTCCTACTACGAGCAGTACTTC
CASRASYYEQYF
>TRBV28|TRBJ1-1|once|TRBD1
TGTGCCACCCAGGGGGCACACACTGAAGCTTTCTTT
CATQGAHTEAFF
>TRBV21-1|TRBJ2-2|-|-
TGTGCCAGCAGGCCCCAATGGGAAGATACCGGGGAGCTGTTTTTT
CASRPQWEDTGELFF
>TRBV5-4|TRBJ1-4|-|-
TGTGCCAGCAGCCCCTCGACAGGAACTAATGAAAAACTGTTTTTT
CASSPSTGTNEKLFF
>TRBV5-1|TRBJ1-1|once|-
TGCGCCAGCAGTACGGGGCAGGTGGTCACTGAAGCTTTCTTT
CASSTGQVVTEAFF
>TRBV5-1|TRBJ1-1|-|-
TGCGCCAGCAGCTGGCGCCCAGGGGTCGACACTGAAGCTTTCTTT
CASSWRPGVDTEAFF
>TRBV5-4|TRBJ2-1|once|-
TGTGCCAGCAGTCCGGAGGGGAATGAGCAGTTCTTC
CASSPEGNEQFF
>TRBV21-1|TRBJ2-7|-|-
TGTGCCAGCAGCACACCGGGAGTAACCTACGAGCAGTACTTC
CASSTPGVTYEQYF
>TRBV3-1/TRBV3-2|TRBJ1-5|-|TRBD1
TGTGCCAGCAGCACCAACAGGGGAAATCAGCCCCAGCATTTT
CASSTNRGNQPQHF
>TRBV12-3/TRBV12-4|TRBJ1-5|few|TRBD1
TGTGCCAGCAGTTACAGGGGAAATCAGCCCCAGCATTTT
CASSYRGNQPQHF
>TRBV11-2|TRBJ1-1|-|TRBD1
TGTGCCAGCAGCTTCAGGGGGCGGAAGATGTTAGGCACTGAAGCTTTCTTT
CASSFRGRKMLGTEAFF
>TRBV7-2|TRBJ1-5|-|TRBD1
TGTGCCAGCAGCTTCCGACAGGGAGCTCAGCCCCAGCATTTT
CASSFRQGAQPQHF
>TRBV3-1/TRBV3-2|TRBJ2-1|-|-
TGTGCCAGCAGCCAACAGACACGAGAGTCCTACAATGAGCAGTTCTTC
CASSQQTRESYNEQFF
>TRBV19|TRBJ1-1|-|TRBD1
TGTGCCAGTAAGTCTCCGGGACAGGTTAACACTGAAGCTTTCTTT
CASKSPGQVNTEAFF
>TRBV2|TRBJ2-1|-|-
TGTGCCAGCACACCCCACCCACTTGGAGCTAGTGAGCAGTTCTTC
CASTPHPLGASEQFF
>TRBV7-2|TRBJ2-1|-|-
TGTGCCAGCAGCTTAGTAGGCCGCGAGCAGTTCTTC
CASSLVGREQFF
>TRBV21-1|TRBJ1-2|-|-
TGTGCCAGCAGCAACCCCGGGACACATATTGAGAACTATGGCTACACCTTC
CASSNPGTHIENYGYTF
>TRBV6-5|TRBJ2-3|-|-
TGTGCCAGCAGTTACTCGATCAGGGGGGCGCAGTATTTT
CASSYSIRGAQYF
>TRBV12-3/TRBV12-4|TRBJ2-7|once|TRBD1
TGTGCCAGCAGAGGACAGGGGGCGCGCGAGCAGTACTTC
CASRGQGAREQYF
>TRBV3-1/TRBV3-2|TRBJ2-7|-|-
TGTGCCAGCAGCCAAGGAGGATTTCGTGGTTACGAGCAGTACTTC
CASSQGGFRGYEQYF
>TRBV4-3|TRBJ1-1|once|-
TGCGCCAGCAGCCAAGAGCCCGTGTTAGGGTTAGAAGCTTTCTTT
CASSQEPVLGLEAFF
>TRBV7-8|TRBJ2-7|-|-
TGTGCCAGCAGCCCCGACACAGACTACGAGCAGTACTTC
CASSPDTDYEQYF
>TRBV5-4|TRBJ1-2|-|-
TGTGCCAGCAGCTCTGGGGGGACGGTGATAGTTGGTTATGGCTACACCTTC
CASSSGGTVIVGYGYTF